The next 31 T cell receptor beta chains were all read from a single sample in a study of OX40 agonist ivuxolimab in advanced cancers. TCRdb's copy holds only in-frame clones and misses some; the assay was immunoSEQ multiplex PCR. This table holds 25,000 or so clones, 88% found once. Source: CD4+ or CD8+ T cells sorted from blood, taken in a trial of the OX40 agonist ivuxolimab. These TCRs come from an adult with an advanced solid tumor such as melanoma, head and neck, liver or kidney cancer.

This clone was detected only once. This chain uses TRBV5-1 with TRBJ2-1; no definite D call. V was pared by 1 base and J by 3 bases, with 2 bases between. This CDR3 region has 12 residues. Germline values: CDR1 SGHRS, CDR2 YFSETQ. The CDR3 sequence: CASSLFYNEQFF. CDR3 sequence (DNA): TGCGCCAGCAGCTTGTTCTACAATGAGCAGTTCTTC. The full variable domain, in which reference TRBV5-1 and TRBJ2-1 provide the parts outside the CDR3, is KAGVTQTPRYLIKTRGQQVTLSCSPISGHRSVSWYQQTPGQGLQFLFEYFSETQRNKGNFPGRFSGRQFSNSRSEMNVSTLELGDSALYLCASSLFYNEQFFGPGTRLTVL.

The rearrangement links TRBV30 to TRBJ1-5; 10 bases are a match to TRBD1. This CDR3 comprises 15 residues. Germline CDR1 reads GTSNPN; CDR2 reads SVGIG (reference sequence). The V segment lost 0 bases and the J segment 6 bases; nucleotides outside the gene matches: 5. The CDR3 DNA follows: TGTGCCTGGAGTGTCGGGACAGGGGATAGTCAGCCCCAGCATTTT. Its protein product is CAWSVGTGDSQPQHF.

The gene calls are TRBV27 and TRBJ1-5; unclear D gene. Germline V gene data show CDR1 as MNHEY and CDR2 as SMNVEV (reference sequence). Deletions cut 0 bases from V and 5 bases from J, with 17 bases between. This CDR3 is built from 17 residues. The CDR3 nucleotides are TGTGCCAGCAGTTTATCGACCGGCTCCGGGGTCCATCAGCCCCAGCATTTT. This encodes CASSLSTGSGVHQPQHF.

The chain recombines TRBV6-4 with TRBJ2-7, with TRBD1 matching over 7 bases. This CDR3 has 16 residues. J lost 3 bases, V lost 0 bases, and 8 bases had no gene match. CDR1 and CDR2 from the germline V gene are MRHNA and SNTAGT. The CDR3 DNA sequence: TGTGCCAGCAGTGACTCGAACCGGGACAGACGCTACGAGCAGTACTTC. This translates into CASSDSNRDRRYEQYF.

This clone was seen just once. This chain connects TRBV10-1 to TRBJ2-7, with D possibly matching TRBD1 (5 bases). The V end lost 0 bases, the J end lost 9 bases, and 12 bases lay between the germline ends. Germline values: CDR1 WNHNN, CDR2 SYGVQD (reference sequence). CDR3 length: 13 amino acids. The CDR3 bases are TGCGCCAGCAGTGAGTCGGTGGCAGGGCGGCAGTACTTC. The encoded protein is CASSESVAGRQYF.

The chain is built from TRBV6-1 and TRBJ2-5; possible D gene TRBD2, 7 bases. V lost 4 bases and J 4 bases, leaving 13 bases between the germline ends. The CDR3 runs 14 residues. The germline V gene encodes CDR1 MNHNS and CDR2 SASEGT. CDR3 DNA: TGTGCCAGCAGTGGAGGGGGGGCTGGAGAGACCCAGTACTTC. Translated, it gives CASSGGGAGETQYF.

The CDR3 here is CASSLPQETQYF. CDR3 nucleotides: TGTGCCAGCAGCTTGCCTCAAGAGACCCAGTACTTC. This sequence joins TRBV5-4 and TRBJ2-5; no reliable D call. Trimming shortened V by 1 base and J by 2 bases, and 3 bases separated the two germline ends. CDR3 length equals 12 residues. Germline V gives CDR1 SGHNT, CDR2 YYREEE (reference sequence).

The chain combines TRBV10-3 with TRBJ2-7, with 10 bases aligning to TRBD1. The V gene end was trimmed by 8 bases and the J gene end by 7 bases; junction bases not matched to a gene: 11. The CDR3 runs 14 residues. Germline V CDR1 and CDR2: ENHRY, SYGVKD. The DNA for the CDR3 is TGTGCCATCGAGGGACAGGGGACAGCGAGGGAGCAGTACTTC. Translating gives CAIEGQGTAREQYF.

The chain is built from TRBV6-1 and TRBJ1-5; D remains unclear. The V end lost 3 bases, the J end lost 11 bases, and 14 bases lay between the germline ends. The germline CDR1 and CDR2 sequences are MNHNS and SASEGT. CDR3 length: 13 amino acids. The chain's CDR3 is CASSDEVWITQHF. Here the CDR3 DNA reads TGTGCCAGCAGTGATGAGGTCTGGATCACCCAGCATTTT.

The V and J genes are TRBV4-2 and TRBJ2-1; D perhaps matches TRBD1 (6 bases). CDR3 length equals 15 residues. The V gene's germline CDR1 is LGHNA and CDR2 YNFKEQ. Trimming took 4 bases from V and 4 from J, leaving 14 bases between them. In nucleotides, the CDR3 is TGTGCCAGCAGCCCCCCGACAGGCGTTTACAATGAGCAGTTCTTC. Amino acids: CASSPPTGVYNEQFF.

The CDR3 loop is CASRGADTQYF. The CDR3 bases are TGTGCCAGCAGGGGGGCGGATACGCAGTATTTT. V usage is TRBV2 and J usage is TRBJ2-3; the D gene is possibly TRBD1 (6 bases). The CDR3 is made up of 11 amino acids. Germline loops: CDR1 SNHLY, CDR2 FYNNEI. Trimming left V 6 bases short and J 6 bases short, with 7 bases between. The variable domain in full, completed from reference TRBV2 and TRBJ2-3, reads EPEVTQTPSHQVTQMGQEVILRCVPISNHLYFYWYRQILGQKVEFLVSFYNNEISEKSEIFDDQFSVERPDGSNFTLKIRSTKLEDSAMYFCASRGADTQYFGPGTRLTVL.

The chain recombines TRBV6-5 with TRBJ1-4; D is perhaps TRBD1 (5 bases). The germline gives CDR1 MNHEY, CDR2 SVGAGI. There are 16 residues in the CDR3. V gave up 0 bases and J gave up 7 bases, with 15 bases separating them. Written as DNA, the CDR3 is TGTGCCAGCAGTTACTCTTTCGCAGGGCTCAGTGAAAAACTGTTTTTT. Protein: CASSYSFAGLSEKLFF.

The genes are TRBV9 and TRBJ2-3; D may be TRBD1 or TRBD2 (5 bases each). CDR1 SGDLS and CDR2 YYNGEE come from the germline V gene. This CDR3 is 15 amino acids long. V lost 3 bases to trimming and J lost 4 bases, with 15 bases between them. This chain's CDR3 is CASSARGHLSDTQYF. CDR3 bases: TGTGCCAGCAGCGCCCGGGGCCACCTATCAGATACGCAGTATTTT.

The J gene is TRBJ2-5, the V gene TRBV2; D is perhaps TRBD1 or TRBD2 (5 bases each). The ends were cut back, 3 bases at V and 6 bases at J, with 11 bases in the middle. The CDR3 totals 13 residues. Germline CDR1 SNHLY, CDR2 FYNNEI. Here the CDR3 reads CASSDLGRQTQYF. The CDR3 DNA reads TGTGCCAGCAGTGATCTGGGACGGCAGACCCAGTACTTC.

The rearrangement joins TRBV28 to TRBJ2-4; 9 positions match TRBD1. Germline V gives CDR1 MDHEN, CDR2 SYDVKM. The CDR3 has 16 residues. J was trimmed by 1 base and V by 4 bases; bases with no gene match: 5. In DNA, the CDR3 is TGTGCCAGCAGTTCCGGGACAGGGCGGGCCAAAAACATTCAGTACTTC. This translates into CASSSGTGRAKNIQYF. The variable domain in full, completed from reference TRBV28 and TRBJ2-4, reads DVKVTQSSRYLVKRTGEKVFLECVQDMDHENMFWYRQDPGLGLRLIYFSYDVKMKEKGDIPEGYSVSREKKERFSLILESASTNQTSMYLCASSSGTGRAKNIQYFGAGTRLSVL.

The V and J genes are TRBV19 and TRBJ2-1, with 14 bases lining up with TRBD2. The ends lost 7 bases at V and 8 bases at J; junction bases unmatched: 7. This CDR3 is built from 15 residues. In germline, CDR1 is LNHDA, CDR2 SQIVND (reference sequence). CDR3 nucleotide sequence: TGTGCCAGTACACCGACTAGCGGGAGGGGATATGAGCAGTTCTTC. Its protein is CASTPTSGRGYEQFF.

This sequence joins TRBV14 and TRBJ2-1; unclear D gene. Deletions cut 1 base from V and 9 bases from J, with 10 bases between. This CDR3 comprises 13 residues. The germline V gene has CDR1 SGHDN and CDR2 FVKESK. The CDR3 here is CASSQALVSEQFF. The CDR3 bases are TGTGCCAGCAGCCAAGCTCTCGTTTCTGAGCAGTTCTTC.

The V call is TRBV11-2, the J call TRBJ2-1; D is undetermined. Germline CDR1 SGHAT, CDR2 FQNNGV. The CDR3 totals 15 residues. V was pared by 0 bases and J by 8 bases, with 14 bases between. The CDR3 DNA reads TGTGCCAGCAGCTTAGAAATACCCGGGTCTTATGAGCAGTTCTTC. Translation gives CASSLEIPGSYEQFF.

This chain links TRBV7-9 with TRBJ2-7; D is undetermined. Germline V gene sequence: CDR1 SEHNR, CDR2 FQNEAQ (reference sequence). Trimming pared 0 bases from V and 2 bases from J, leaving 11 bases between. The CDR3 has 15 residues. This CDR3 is CASSLASTSAYEQYF. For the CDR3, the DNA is TGTGCCAGCAGCTTAGCAAGTACATCAGCCTACGAGCAGTACTTC.

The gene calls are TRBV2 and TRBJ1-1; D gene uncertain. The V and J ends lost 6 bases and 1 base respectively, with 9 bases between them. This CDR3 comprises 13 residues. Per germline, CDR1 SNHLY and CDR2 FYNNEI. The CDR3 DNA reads TGTGCCAGCAGGGTAGACGCGAACACTGAAGCTTTCTTT. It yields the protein CASRVDANTEAFF.

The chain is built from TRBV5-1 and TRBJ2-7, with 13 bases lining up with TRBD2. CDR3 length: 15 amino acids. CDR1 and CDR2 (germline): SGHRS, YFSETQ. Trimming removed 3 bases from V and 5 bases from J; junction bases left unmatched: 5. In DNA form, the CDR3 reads TGCGCCAGCAGCTCGGGACTAGCGGGAACAAACGAGCAGTACTTC. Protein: CASSSGLAGTNEQYF.

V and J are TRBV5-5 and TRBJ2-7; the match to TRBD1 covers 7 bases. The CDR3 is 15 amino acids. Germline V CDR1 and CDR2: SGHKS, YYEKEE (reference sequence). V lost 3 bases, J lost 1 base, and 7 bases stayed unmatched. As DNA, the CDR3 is TGTGCCAGCAGCTGGTACCGGGACAGTTCCTACGAGCAGTACTTC. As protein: CASSWYRDSSYEQYF.

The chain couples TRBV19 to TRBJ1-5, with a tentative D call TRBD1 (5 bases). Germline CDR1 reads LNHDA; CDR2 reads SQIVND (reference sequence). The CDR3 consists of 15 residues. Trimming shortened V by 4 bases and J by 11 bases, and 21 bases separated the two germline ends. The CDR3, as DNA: TGTGCCAGTAGTACCTGGGACTCCTCCCCTATGGCCCAGCATTTT. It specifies CASSTWDSSPMAQHF.

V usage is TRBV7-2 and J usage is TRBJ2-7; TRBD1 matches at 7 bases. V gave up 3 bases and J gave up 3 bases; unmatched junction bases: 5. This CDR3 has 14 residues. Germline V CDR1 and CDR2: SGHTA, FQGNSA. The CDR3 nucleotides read TGTGCCAGCAGCTTCAGGGGGAGTATCTACGAGCAGTACTTC. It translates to CASSFRGSIYEQYF.

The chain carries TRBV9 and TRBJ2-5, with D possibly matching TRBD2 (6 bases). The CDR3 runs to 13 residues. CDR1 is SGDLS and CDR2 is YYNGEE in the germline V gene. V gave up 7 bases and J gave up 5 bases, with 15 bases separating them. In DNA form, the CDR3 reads TGTGCCAGCTCCTCGGAGGCGGGGGAGACCCAGTACTTC. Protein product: CASSSEAGETQYF.

This CDR3 is CASSQDNPGIGEQYF. The CDR3 nucleotides are TGCGCCAGCAGCCAAGATAATCCTGGAATCGGGGAGCAGTACTTC. This sequence joins TRBV4-3 and TRBJ2-7; no clear D. This CDR3 comprises 15 residues. Germline CDR1 LGHNA, CDR2 YSLEER. The ends were cut back, 0 bases at V and 7 bases at J, with 16 bases in the middle.

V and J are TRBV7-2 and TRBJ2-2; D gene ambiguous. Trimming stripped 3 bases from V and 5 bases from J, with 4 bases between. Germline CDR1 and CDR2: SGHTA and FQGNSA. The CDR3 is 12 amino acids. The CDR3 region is CASSFQTGELFF. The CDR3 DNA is TGTGCCAGCAGCTTCCAAACCGGGGAGCTGTTTTTT.

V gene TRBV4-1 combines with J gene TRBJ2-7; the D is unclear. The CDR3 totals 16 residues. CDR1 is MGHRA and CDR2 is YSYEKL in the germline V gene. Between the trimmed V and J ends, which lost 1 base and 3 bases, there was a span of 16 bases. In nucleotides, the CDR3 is TGCGCCAGCAGCCAAGTAGTCCTTGGTACGAGCTACGAGCAGTACTTC. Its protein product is CASSQVVLGTSYEQYF.

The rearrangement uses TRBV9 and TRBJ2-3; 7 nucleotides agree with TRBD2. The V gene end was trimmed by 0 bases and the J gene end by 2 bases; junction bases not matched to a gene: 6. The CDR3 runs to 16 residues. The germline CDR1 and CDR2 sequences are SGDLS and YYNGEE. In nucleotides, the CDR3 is TGTGCCAGCAGCGTAGGTGGAGCGGGATACACAGATACGCAGTATTTT. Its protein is CASSVGGAGYTDTQYF.

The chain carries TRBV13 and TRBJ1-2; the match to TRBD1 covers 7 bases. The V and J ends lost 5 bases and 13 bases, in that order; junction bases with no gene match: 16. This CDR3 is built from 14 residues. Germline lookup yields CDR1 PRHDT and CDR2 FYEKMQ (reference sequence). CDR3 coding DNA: TGTGCCAGCAGCATCCGACAGGGCTCCTATATAGGCACCTTC. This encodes CASSIRQGSYIGTF. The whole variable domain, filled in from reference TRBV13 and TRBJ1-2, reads AAGVIQSPRHLIKEKRETATLKCYPIPRHDTVYWYQQGPGQDPQFLISFYEKMQSDKGSIPDRFSAQQFSDYHSELNMSSLELGDSALYFCASSIRQGSYIGTFGSGTRLTVV.

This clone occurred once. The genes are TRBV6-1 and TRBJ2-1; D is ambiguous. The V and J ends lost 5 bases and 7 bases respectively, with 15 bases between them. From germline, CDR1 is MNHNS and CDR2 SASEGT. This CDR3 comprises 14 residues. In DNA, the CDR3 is TGTGCCAGCAGTCGGTCTATTGGTTGGAATGAGCAGTTCTTC. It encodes CASSRSIGWNEQFF.